This TCR beta chain was identified during a study of T cells in Graves' hyperthyroidism and ophthalmopathy (dated by TCRdb to about 2019). A note on the overall study: Peripheral blood samples were taken at initial diagnosis, before any treatment was given. Following sampling, methimazole starting at 30 mg daily was given to hyperthyroidism patients, and high-dose intravenous methylprednisolone was given to ophthalmopathy patients. Thyroid tissue and blood T-cell repertoires from six or seven Graves' hyperthyroidism patients were also compared in the study. Prospective prediction of ophthalmopathy was tested in an independent validation cohort consisting of 18 hyperthyroidism patients and 15 or so patients who later progressed to ophthalmopathy. The roughly 91 discovery patients were randomly divided into training and test sets at a 7:3 ratio. TCR Vbeta CDR3 sequencing of 135 peripheral blood samples (over 40 ophthalmopathy, about 80 hyperthyroidism and approximately 17 progressor patients) is reported in the paper. TCR V-J signatures able to tell the groups apart were searched for in a discovery cohort of some 97 patients, of whom roughly 42 had Graves' ophthalmopathy and under 65 had stable Graves' hyperthyroidism. Paper-wide results and their limitations: In validation, the model predicted progression to ophthalmopathy with about 71% sensitivity and less than 75% specificity, a median of about 6 months before onset. A model built on a 13 V-J signature distinguished ophthalmopathy from stable hyperthyroidism, reaching over 85% sensitivity and 81% to 83% specificity in cross-validation and 80%/75% in testing. Sample size was not statistically predetermined, and blinding of investigators to group allocation was not performed. Blood samples also contained most of the expanded thyroid clonotypes (frequency above 0.001), which suggests that blood repertoires may reflect thyroid immune responses.

V is clipped by 0 bases and J by 0 bases, and the sequence between their germline boundaries is 13 bases long. The germline V gene sets CDR1 to SGDLS and CDR2 to YYNGEE. The CDR3 runs 17 amino acids, cysteine and phenylalanine included. Left in the record is the CDR3 DNA by itself, 51 bases read in frame from the first base. A patient counted as having stable Graves' hyperthyroidism if no progression to ophthalmopathy occurred over 18 months of follow-up. The hyperthyroidism patients were between 18 and 65 years old and newly diagnosed, with a disease duration of less than 2 months. The study excluded patients with uncontrolled infections, other autoimmune diseases, pregnancy or lactation. Diagnoses were established on the basis of clinical symptoms, serum thyroxine and TRAb, thyroid ultrasound, and orbital computed tomography. PBMCs were isolated from 7.5 to 10 ml of fresh peripheral blood by Ficoll-Paque density gradient centrifugation. Trizol reagent was used to extract total RNA, and RNA quality was then checked on an Agilent 2100 Bioanalyzer.

TCR beta CDR3 regions were amplified from RNA transcripts. The first round of RT-PCR for the TCR CDR3 was performed with the HTBI primer set and the Qiagen OneStep RT-PCR kit. Libraries were constructed in a second round of multiplex PCR, after which size selection and purification were carried out. Libraries were sequenced paired-end with 100 bp reads on an Illumina HiSeq2000. The authors' analysis ran thus. SOAPnuke was used to process the raw data, removing reads that contained adapters or uncalled bases, had a mean Phred below 15, or lacked an exact match to the constant primer or identifier. High-quality paired reads were merged using COPE v1.2.5, and each unique nucleotide sequence was defined as a clonotype. MiTCR v1.1 was used to align clonotypes to the IMGT TRBV, TRBD and TRBJ reference segments. The analysis included only V-J combinations with a frequency above 0.0001, which together covered 99% to 99.2% of the repertoires. A TCS score was defined as the ratio between F50 (clonal expansion) and ExV (chaos), using BLOSUM62-based TCRdist between CDR3 peptides within each V-J. Welch's t-statistics and random forest reduced several hundred V-J features to roughly 13, which were used in a naive Bayes classifier (R e1071). TCRdb reanalyzed the raw reads on its own, using fastp at Q25 for trimming and MiXCR for clone calling, and kept in-frame beta chains. Identical CDR3 protein sequences are pooled into one entry, listed with their most common genes and DNA. What appears here as the V and J calls and clone size reflects TCRdb's work, not the paper's. Counted in this sample were 400,000 to 550,000 distinct CDR3 sequences; approximately 15% of them appeared once. Clones ranked in the top ten supply about a sixth of the sample.

Of note for this clonotype: Which antigen it targets is not known. No base quality information exists; no much larger clone differs at one position.

The sequenced material came from blood. The V and J genes are TRBV9 and TRBJ2-1, with no confident D gene call. The receptor was isolated from a woman aged 18-29 years with Graves' hyperthyroidism. The CDR3 in this case is CASSVAYKPSSYNEQFF. The DNA sequence follows: TGTGCCAGCAGCGTAGCCTATAAACCGAGCTCCTACAATGAGCAGTTCTTC.